There are many counts of the clone carrying this T cell receptor (beta chain). MiXCR was run by TCRdb on the reads, yielding one entry per CDR3 protein. Seen here are 150,000 or so distinct CDR3 sequences, 6.5% observed once, and the top ten hold roughly 17%. The record originates from a study of T cell repertoires in cytomegalovirus infection. The CDR3 is 15 residues long. V dropped 4 bases and J dropped 3 bases, with 15 bases sitting between them. Per germline, CDR1 MNHEY and CDR2 SVGEGT. Material: PBMCs. The receptor's source is a human donor in good health (CMV status not recorded). Some clones in this sample may be carry-over from other donors' samples. The gene calls are TRBV6-2 or TRBV6-3 and TRBJ2-5; weak D call: TRBD2 (7 bases). The CDR3 region has the DNA TGTGCCAGCAGTTCGGCGGGGGCGTATGAAGAGACCCAGTACTTC. This gives the protein CASSSAGAYEETQYF.